Each of the 20 T cell receptor beta chains below was sequenced from the same sample in a study of shared clonotypes between healthy human individuals. Sequencing used immunoSEQ multiplex PCR; TCRdb keeps in-frame clones, though not all of them. This table has over a million clones, approximately 80% appearing once. The source material was memory CD4+ T cells from PBMCs. Subset: CD45RA-negative fraction. Every receptor here comes from a man between 18 and 35 years old in good health. Some clones in this sample may be carry-over from other donors' samples.

The chain carries TRBV5-1 and TRBJ2-7; TRBD1 agrees at 8 bases. This CDR3 has 15 amino acids. Unmatched junction bases numbered 9, after V lost 4 bases and J lost 3 bases. The germline CDR1 and CDR2 sequences are SGHRS and YFSETQ. In nucleotides, the CDR3 is TGCGCCAGCAGCGCCTCCGGGACAGGTTTCTACGAGCAGTACTTC. Translating gives CASSASGTGFYEQYF.

This CDR3 is CASSQGPGGQVRETQYF. In nucleotides, the CDR3 is TGCGCCAGCAGCCAAGGTCCCGGTGGACAGGTTAGAGAGACCCAGTACTTC. J is TRBJ2-5 and V is TRBV4-1, with TRBD1 identical over 7 bases. The CDR3 is 17 amino acids. V dropped 1 base and J dropped 4; count of bases not matched to a gene: 12. Germline CDR1 reads MGHRA; CDR2 reads YSYEKL.

The chain carries TRBV21-1 and TRBJ1-2. TRBV21-1 is tagged as a pseudogene. This CDR3 comprises 16 residues. This chain's CDR3 is CASSKRPREEVNGYTF. CDR3 nucleotides: TGTGCCAGCAGCAAGAGGCCAAGGGAGGAGGTGAACGGCTACACCTTC.

V is TRBV7-6 and J is TRBJ1-1; D is ambiguous. The CDR3 consists of 12 residues. Germline CDR1 SGHVS, CDR2 FNYEAQ. With 5 bases removed from V and 9 bases from J, the gap between germline ends came to 13 bases. Here the CDR3 reads CASSPWAEKAFF. The CDR3 DNA follows: TGTGCCAGCAGCCCCTGGGCGGAAAAAGCTTTCTTT.

This chain joins TRBV29-1 and TRBJ1-1; 7 bases are shared with TRBD1. The CDR3 runs 14 residues. The germline gives CDR1 SQVTM, CDR2 ANQGSEA. V lost 2 bases and J lost 8; bases outside the gene matches: 11. The CDR3 sequence is CSVETGVQSVEAFF. The CDR3 coding sequence is TGCAGCGTTGAAACAGGGGTACAGAGCGTCGAAGCTTTCTTT.

The rearrangement uses TRBV6-5 and TRBJ2-7, with 9 bases identical to TRBD2. The CDR3 runs to 14 residues. The germline CDR1 and CDR2 sequences are MNHEY and SVGAGI. J lost 6 bases, V lost 4 bases, and 7 bases had no gene match. CDR3 loop: CASSSRRLAVEQYF. The CDR3 nucleotides read TGTGCCAGCAGTTCCCGTAGACTAGCGGTCGAGCAGTACTTC.

This chain links TRBV5-6 with TRBJ2-1, with D perhaps TRBD1 (5 bases). The V end lost 2 bases, the J end lost 4 bases, and 22 bases lay between the germline ends. The CDR3 sequence is 18 residues long. Germline assignment: CDR1 SGHDT and CDR2 YYEEEE. CDR3 coding DNA: TGTGCCAGCAGCTTCTTTGCACTCAGCTTAGGGGTTTACAATGAGCAGTTCTTC. As protein: CASSFFALSLGVYNEQFF.

The table lists this clone with a count of one. The V call is TRBV6-1, the J call TRBJ1-2, with D possibly matching TRBD1 (5 bases). This CDR3 region has 14 residues. The V end was cut by 1 base, the J end by 8 bases, with 14 bases between. CDR1 and CDR2 (germline): MNHNS, SASEGT. Here the CDR3 reads CASSEDLRGGGYTF. The CDR3, as DNA: TGTGCCAGCAGTGAAGATTTAAGGGGCGGGGGCTACACCTTC.

The rearrangement joins TRBV5-8 to TRBJ2-7, with 12 positions matching TRBD2. After removal of 0 bases from V and 0 bases from J, the junction contained 4 bases not matched to a gene. The CDR3 extends over 17 amino acids. In germline, CDR1 is SGHTS, CDR2 YDEGEE. The DNA for the CDR3 is TGTGCCAGCAGCTTGGTCACTAGCGGGGGGCACTCCTACGAGCAGTACTTC. This gives the protein CASSLVTSGGHSYEQYF.

This rearrangement joins TRBV5-6 to TRBJ2-1; 12 bases agree with TRBD2. Trimming at V came to 1 base and at J to 7 bases, leaving 3 bases not matched to a gene. The CDR3 covers 15 residues. Germline loops: CDR1 SGHDT, CDR2 YYEEEE. The CDR3 loop reads CASSLPTSGRNEQFF. The CDR3 nucleotides are TGTGCCAGCAGCTTGCCGACTAGCGGGAGAAATGAGCAGTTCTTC.

The J gene is TRBJ2-3, the V gene TRBV10-3, with 10 bases that match TRBD2. This CDR3 spans 15 amino acids. CDR1 is ENHRY, CDR2 SYGVKD, per germline. With 11 bases clipped from V and 2 bases from J, the junction kept 10 bases outside the gene matches. In DNA, the CDR3 is TGTGCCGTTGCTGACCTAGCGGGGGCCACAGATACGCAGTATTTT. Amino acids: CAVADLAGATDTQYF.

This clone was recorded once. This sequence joins TRBV2 and TRBJ2-7; D unresolved. The CDR3 consists of 12 residues. Germline V gives CDR1 SNHLY, CDR2 FYNNEI. V was cut by 3 bases and J by 7 bases, with 10 bases left in between. As DNA, the CDR3 is TGTGCCAGCAGTGAGCTGGGCCGTGAGCAGTACTTC. It codes for CASSELGREQYF.

The table lists this clone with a few counts. The chain recombines TRBV10-2 with TRBJ2-1, with D perhaps TRBD1 or TRBD2 (5 bases each). This CDR3 has 13 residues. Per germline, CDR1 WSHSY and CDR2 SAAADI. The V end was cut by 6 bases, the J end by 10 bases, with 16 bases between. The CDR3 DNA follows: TGCGCCAGCAGAGGCCCGGGGCCAGGAGAGCAGTTCTTC. Amino acid sequence: CASRGPGPGEQFF.

The chain uses TRBV9 and TRBJ1-2; 9 bases are shared with TRBD1. CDR3 length: 17 residues. The J segment lost 5 bases and the V segment lost 0 bases, leaving 11 bases of the junction unmatched. The germline CDR1 and CDR2 sequences are SGDLS and YYNGEE. DNA of the CDR3: TGTGCCAGCAGCGTAGGTGGACAGGGGCCTCGCCCTTATGGCTACACCTTC. Its protein product is CASSVGGQGPRPYGYTF. Filled out from reference TRBV9 and TRBJ1-2, the complete variable domain reads DSGVTQTPKHLITATGQRVTLRCSPRSGDLSVYWYQQSLDQGLQFLIQYYNGEERAKGNILERFSAQQFPDLHSELNLSSLELGDSALYFCASSVGGQGPRPYGYTFGSGTRLTVV.

The chain uses TRBV5-6 and TRBJ1-1, with D hard to call. Trimming cost V 3 bases and J 1 base, with 13 bases left between them. Germline values: CDR1 SGHDT, CDR2 YYEEEE. This CDR3 region has 15 residues. The CDR3 sequence: CASSSRVGENTEAFF. The CDR3 nucleotides read TGTGCCAGCAGCTCGAGAGTCGGGGAGAACACTGAAGCTTTCTTT.

The chain is built from TRBV27 and TRBJ1-1; maybe TRBD1 (5 bases). Germline V gene data show CDR1 as MNHEY and CDR2 as SMNVEV (reference sequence). This CDR3 is 17 amino acids long. Between the trimmed V and J ends, which lost 5 bases and 4 bases, there was a span of 23 bases. The CDR3, as DNA: TGTGCCAGCAGTCCCACCCCGGACACGCTTCTGTTCACTGAAGCTTTCTTT. Translation gives CASSPTPDTLLFTEAFF.

The chain recombines TRBV5-1 with TRBJ2-3; 11 bases fit TRBD2. The CDR3 is 16 residues long. Trimming at V came to 4 bases and at J to 4 bases, leaving 8 bases not matched to a gene. Per germline, CDR1 SGHRS and CDR2 YFSETQ. The CDR3 nucleotides read TGCGCCAGCAGCGGATTAGCGGGAGGGCCCCCAGATACGCAGTATTTT. Its protein product is CASSGLAGGPPDTQYF.

J is TRBJ2-2 and V is TRBV28; D gene uncertain. The ends were cut back, 6 bases at V and 1 base at J, with 6 bases in the middle. This CDR3 is 13 amino acids long. Germline CDR1 is MDHEN and CDR2 is SYDVKM. The chain's CDR3 is CASSMMNTGELFF. DNA of the CDR3: TGTGCCAGCAGCATGATGAACACCGGGGAGCTGTTTTTT.

This clone has just one count. This sample also contains other DNA sequences that code for the same CDR3. The chain links TRBV29-1 to TRBJ2-1, with 9 bases aligning to TRBD2. Germline CDR1 reads SQVTM; CDR2 reads ANQGSEA. The length of the CDR3 is 12 residues. Trimming removed 4 bases from V and 9 bases from J; junction bases left unmatched: 4. This CDR3 is CSVGLAGVEQFF. In DNA form, the CDR3 reads TGCAGCGTTGGCTTAGCGGGAGTTGAGCAGTTCTTC.

V and J are TRBV5-1 and TRBJ1-2; 11 bases are a match to TRBD1. The ends lost 0 bases at V and 10 bases at J; junction bases unmatched: 8. The CDR3 is 15 residues long. Germline V gene data show CDR1 as SGHRS and CDR2 as YFSETQ. The CDR3 here is CASSLVGQGVGDYTF. For the CDR3, the DNA is TGCGCCAGCAGCTTGGTGGGACAGGGGGTTGGTGACTACACCTTC.